This T cell receptor beta chain was observed in a study of human T cells and chemical hapten exposure. Study-wide findings and caveats: Following DPC sensitization, TCRs present above 1 in 1000 frequency showed no change. Alopecia affected the donors, so their immune response may differ from healthy people's. Relative to controls, expanded TCRs formed significantly more large CDR3 similarity clusters.

Time point indicated: patch test 3, about 24 weeks after DPC sensitization. The treatment was: therapeutic diphenylcyclopropenone sensitization with weekly scalp DPC. The germline CDR1 and CDR2 sequences are DFQATT and SNEGSKA (reference sequence). V was trimmed by 5 bases and J by 8 bases, leaving 19 bases between them. CDR3 length: 14 residues. The study's library attached unique molecular identifiers to single cDNA molecules. TCRdb re-called the RACE reads with MiXCR, one entry per CDR3 protein. Of 110,000 or so distinct CDR3 sequences listed, 30% to 35% are singletons. In the case of this clonotype: Antigen specificity is unknown.

The sample here was whole blood, taken in connection with sensitization to the hapten diphenylcyclopropenone (DPC). This clonotype originated in a middle-aged man with alopecia areata. Some clones in this sample may be carry-over from other donors' samples. This rearrangement joins TRBV20-1 to TRBJ1-3; D remains ambiguous. The CDR3 DNA reads as TGCAGTGCTCAGCTAGGACCGGATTGGGACACCATATATTTT. This codes for CSAQLGPDWDTIYF.